One and the same sample provided the 15 T cell receptor beta chains below, sequenced in a study of blood T cell repertoires in COVID-19 (TCRdb year 2020). To prepare the library, the immunoSEQ multiplex PCR assay was applied. TCRdb's version of the immuneACCESS table is confined to in-frame rearrangements and falls short of the full clone set. An unresolved V gene accounts for under half of the shortfall where checked; the remainder is of unknown origin. The sample data list about 95,000 clones, and approximately 80% of these were observed just once. Together, the top ten hold more than 20% of the sample. Sequencing input: peripheral blood. Receptor source: a human donor in a cohort sampled during active COVID-19.

The J gene is TRBJ1-3, the V gene TRBV18; D gene ambiguous. Germline V gives CDR1 KGHSH, CDR2 LQKENI. V dropped 3 bases and J dropped 1 base, with 10 bases sitting between them. The CDR3 extends over 15 amino acids. The CDR3 loop is CASSPGRQSGNTIYF. The CDR3 bases are TGTGCCAGCTCACCTGGCCGCCAGTCTGGAAACACCATATATTTT.

The chain combines TRBV2 with TRBJ2-7; D remains unclear. Germline V lookup: CDR1 SNHLY, CDR2 FYNNEI. The CDR3 consists of 14 residues. V gave up 7 bases and J gave up 7 bases, with 20 bases separating them. Here the CDR3 reads CASNPEKLRGEQYF. The CDR3 DNA is TGTGCCAGCAACCCGGAAAAACTACGTGGGGAGCAGTACTTC.

The chain recombines TRBV7-2 with TRBJ2-2, with 12 positions matching TRBD2. This CDR3 contains 16 residues. Germline V lookup: CDR1 SGHTA, CDR2 FQGNSA. V was pared by 4 bases and J by 4 bases, with 4 bases of the junction left unmatched. The CDR3 spells CASSSLAGGGTGELFF. CDR3 nucleotides: TGTGCCAGCAGCTCCCTAGCGGGGGGGGGCACCGGGGAGCTGTTTTTT.

V and J are TRBV29-1 and TRBJ1-3, with unresolved D. V gave up 4 bases and J gave up 2 bases, with 6 bases separating them. The germline V gene encodes CDR1 SQVTM and CDR2 ANQGSEA. This CDR3 is 12 amino acids long. Here the CDR3 DNA reads TGCAGCGTTGGACACGCTGGAAACACCATATATTTT. This codes for CSVGHAGNTIYF.

The J gene is TRBJ1-4, the V gene TRBV19; tentative D call: TRBD1 (5 bases). Trimming removed 3 bases at V and 0 bases at J, with 17 bases between. The CDR3 totals 18 residues. Germline V gives CDR1 LNHDA, CDR2 SQIVND (reference sequence). The CDR3 loop is CASSIRGGQITTNEKLFF. The CDR3 DNA reads TGTGCCAGTAGTATTAGGGGTGGGCAGATCACAACTAATGAAAAACTGTTTTTT.

This chain's CDR3 is CASSSTGMETQYF. The CDR3 DNA reads TGTGCCAGCAGTTCAACAGGGATGGAGACCCAGTACTTC. The chain has TRBV6-5 and TRBJ2-5, with D tentatively TRBD1 (6 bases). CDR1 is MNHEY, CDR2 SVGAGI, per germline. The length of the CDR3 is 13 residues. The V end lost 4 bases, the J end lost 5 bases, and 11 bases lay between the germline ends.

This chain connects TRBV4-3 to TRBJ1-4, with TRBD1 identical over 7 bases. The CDR3 length is 14 residues. CDR1 is LGHNA, CDR2 YSLEER, per germline. The V segment lost 11 bases and the J segment 8 bases; nucleotides outside the gene matches: 14. The CDR3 loop is CASNTYGTEEKLFF. Written as DNA, the CDR3 is TGCGCCTCCAACACCTACGGGACAGAGGAAAAACTGTTTTTT.

The V gene is TRBV2, the J gene TRBJ1-1, with TRBD1 matching 9 bases. The CDR3 length is 16 residues. Trimming cost V 3 bases and J 1 base; bases outside gene matches: 6. CDR1 is SNHLY, CDR2 FYNNEI, per germline. CDR3 loop: CASSDGTGLGNTEAFF. The DNA for the CDR3 is TGTGCCAGCAGTGACGGGACAGGGCTAGGGAACACTGAAGCTTTCTTT.

The genes are TRBV7-9 and TRBJ2-1; 11 nucleotides match TRBD2. The CDR3 is 16 amino acids. Germline V gives CDR1 SEHNR, CDR2 FQNEAQ (reference sequence). Losses at the gene ends were 0 bases for V and 7 bases for J; bases not matched to a gene: 5. The CDR3 reads CASSLAVTSGINEQFF. CDR3 coding DNA: TGTGCCAGCAGCTTAGCGGTGACTAGCGGGATTAATGAGCAGTTCTTC.

Only a few counts were recorded for this clone. The chain couples TRBV19 to TRBJ2-3; TRBD2 matches at 9 bases. Germline CDR1 and CDR2: LNHDA and SQIVND (reference sequence). The CDR3 length is 15 residues. V dropped 5 bases and J dropped 1; count of bases not matched to a gene: 4. The CDR3, as DNA: TGTGCCAGTAGTCCCCAGCGGGGGGGCACAGATACGCAGTATTTT. It yields the protein CASSPQRGGTDTQYF.

This chain connects TRBV25-1 to TRBJ1-2; perhaps TRBD1 as D (5 bases). The CDR3 extends over 14 amino acids. CDR1 is MGHDK and CDR2 is SYGVNS in the germline V gene. V lost 6 bases to trimming and J lost 8 bases, with 19 bases between them. The CDR3 is CASRGEDSVGGYTF. CDR3 in DNA: TGTGCCAGCAGGGGGGAGGACTCGGTAGGGGGCTACACCTTC.

The rearrangement uses TRBV5-1 and TRBJ1-4; D is possibly TRBD1 (5 bases). V dropped 0 bases and J dropped 7 bases, with 13 bases sitting between them. The CDR3 length is 15 residues. The germline gives CDR1 SGHRS, CDR2 YFSETQ. CDR3 coding DNA: TGCGCCAGCAGCTTGGTACCAGGGTTGGGTGAAAAACTGTTTTTT. Protein product: CASSLVPGLGEKLFF.

The rearrangement joins TRBV9 to TRBJ1-6; TRBD1 is a possible D gene (6 bases). CDR1 and CDR2 from the germline V gene are SGDLS and YYNGEE. The V end was cut by 0 bases, the J end by 7 bases, with 8 bases between. This CDR3 is built from 14 residues. DNA of the CDR3: TGTGCCAGCAGCGTAGAGGGGGACAATTCACCCCTCCACTTT. The encoded protein is CASSVEGDNSPLHF.

This chain's CDR3 is CASSPKTGNVEKLFF. CDR3 bases: TGTGCCAGCAGCCCAAAAACAGGGAATGTGGAAAAACTGTTTTTT. V usage is TRBV7-8 and J usage is TRBJ1-4; D is possibly TRBD1 (6 bases). Trimming left V 5 bases short and J 8 bases short, with 18 bases between. The CDR3 covers 15 residues. Germline CDR1 reads SGHVS; CDR2 reads FQNEAQ.

This clone was seen a handful of times. The rearrangement joins TRBV7-8 to TRBJ1-5; 7 nucleotides line up with TRBD1. This CDR3 is 14 amino acids long. V shed 8 bases and J 0 bases; nucleotides not matched to a gene: 4. Germline loops: CDR1 SGHVS, CDR2 FQNEAQ. CDR3 amino acids: CASHRGYSNQPQHF. The CDR3 DNA reads as TGTGCCAGCCACAGGGGATATAGCAATCAGCCCCAGCATTTT.